A selection of T cell receptor beta chains follows, all from one sample in a study of blood T cell repertoires in COVID-19. Repertoires were generated with immunoSEQ multiplex PCR, while TCRdb's copy carries only in-frame clones and drops some. The profile shows some 110,000 clones, approximately 90% of them singletons. The sequenced sample was peripheral blood. The receptors were sampled from a human donor with active COVID-19. The donor label of this sample is uncertain. CDR3s leave out the opening cysteine and the closing phenylalanine or tryptophan. Not every row has a clone size; where given, it reads once, few, many or a size class.

TRBJ1-6 many TRBV7-6 ASSLGIQGDNSPLH
TRBJ2-2 once TRBV5-1 ASANRAGNTGELF
TRBJ2-2 - TRBV7-9 ASSLGLAGPGELF
TRBJ1-1 - TRBV6-4 ASSEDMFGGTEAF
TRBJ2-7 once TRBV24-1 ATSEGDSDEQY
TRBJ2-3 - TRBV11-2 ASSLVGTESDTQY
TRBJ2-1 - TRBV10-3 AISDPSGGSYNEQF
TRBJ1-4 few TRBV9 ASSVSTAPNEKLF
TRBJ2-5 - TRBV13 ASSTQQGAGETQY
TRBJ2-1 - TRBV7-2 ASSLEFTSGGAREQF
TRBJ2-3 - TRBV6-2/TRBV6-3 ASSYSPLDRDPRTDTQY
TRBJ1-5 - TRBV7-6 ASSLQGNQPQH
TRBJ1-5 - TRBV6-5 ASGGGLRNQPQH
TRBJ2-4 - TRBV2 ASTHRGAGKNIQY